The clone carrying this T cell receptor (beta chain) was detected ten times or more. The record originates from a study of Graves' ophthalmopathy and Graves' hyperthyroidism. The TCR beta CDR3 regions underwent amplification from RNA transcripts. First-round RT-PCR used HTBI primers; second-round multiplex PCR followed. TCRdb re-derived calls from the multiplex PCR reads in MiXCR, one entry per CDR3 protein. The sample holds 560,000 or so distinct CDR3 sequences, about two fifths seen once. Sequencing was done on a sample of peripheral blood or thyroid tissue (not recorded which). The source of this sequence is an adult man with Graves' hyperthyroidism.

In DNA, the CDR3 is TGTGCCAGCAGCCAAGGAGAGGGTCAGCCCCAGCATTTT. Amino acid sequence: CASSQGEGQPQHF. The gene calls are TRBV14 and TRBJ1-5, with no clear D. This CDR3 has 13 residues. CDR1 and CDR2 from the germline V gene are SGHDN and FVKESK. The ends were cut back, 1 base at V and 6 bases at J, with 7 bases in the middle.